This paragraph reports one T cell receptor (beta chain). Its antigen is unknown. The input lacks base qualities; no much larger clone sits a single base away. This specimen comes from a study of T cells after somatic rescue of genetic block (dated by TCRdb to about 2020). Study-level background: What the study looked at was long-term robustness, specifically in a T-cell system that came about through somatic rescue of a genetic block in T-cell development.

The V end loses 5 bases and the J end loses 1 base, and a stretch of 8 bases separates them. Based on the germline V gene (reference sequence), the CDR1 and CDR2 sequences are SEHNR and FQNEAQ. The CDR3 spans 13 residues, from the cysteine through the phenylalanine. Just CDR3 DNA is preserved here, 39 bases in frame from base 1. The library came from the immunoSEQ multiplex PCR assay. What TCRdb holds here is the immuneACCESS table cut down to in-frame rearrangements. Part of the clones is not present; checked against another copy, under half of the missing clones reflect an unresolved V gene, and the others are unexplained. The sample contains about 10,000 clones, 74% of them found a single time. In total, the top ten clones hold around a fifth of the sample.

The V and J genes are TRBV7-9 and TRBJ1-2; perhaps TRBD1 is the D gene, with 6 bases matching. Sequences were obtained from peripheral blood mononuclear cells (PBMCs). The sequence was collected from a boy aged 10-17 years. The CDR3 region has the sequence CASSRQVNYGYTF. The DNA sequence reads TGTGCCAGCAGCCGACAGGTTAACTATGGCTACACCTTC.